This TCR beta chain was retrieved from a study of OX40 agonist ivuxolimab in advanced cancers. Study-level background: Ivuxolimab was an agonistic, fully human IgG2 monoclonal antibody directed against OX40 (CD134), a costimulatory receptor. In the dose-escalation cohort, roughly 80% of patients were male, and the mean age was around 60 years, with a range of roughly 20 to 80. Intravenous ivuxolimab was administered to patients every 2 weeks at six dose levels: 0.01, 0.1, 0.3, 1.5, 3 and 10 mg/kg. Of the approximately 50 dose-escalation patients, hepatocellular carcinoma was present in around 19, melanoma in roughly 15, renal cell carcinoma in 9 and head and neck cancer in 9. The paper covers the monotherapy dose-escalation part of the phase I ivuxolimab trial, which included N of about 50 patients. Patients were allowed to have had prior anti-PD-1, anti-PD-L1 or anti-CTLA-4 therapy, and 40% of the dose-escalation patients had previously received checkpoint inhibitors. Peripheral TCRbeta sequencing aimed to test whether ivuxolimab altered TCR sequence diversity and caused clonal T-cell expansion. Three dose-escalation patients achieved partial responses, one with hepatocellular carcinoma and two with cutaneous melanoma.

The germline ends are 10 bases apart after V is trimmed by 3 bases and J by 8 bases. From a lookup of the germline V gene, CDR1 and CDR2 are KGHSH and LQKENI. There are 13 amino acids in the CDR3, from cysteine to phenylalanine inclusive. Of the read, only the CDR3 DNA is kept; its 39 bases are in frame from base 1. What the authors observed across the whole study: Antigen specificity was not determined for the clonally expanded peripheral T cells. Partial responders in the 0.1-3.0 mg/kg groups had among the lowest normalized peripheral clonal expansion, especially among CD8+ T cells. Low levels of normalized T-cell clonal expansion were also seen in some nonresponding patients. Clonal expansion of both CD4+ and CD8+ blood T cells was observed from baseline to week 6 at doses 0.1 to 3.0 mg/kg. On average, CD8+ T cells showed more expanded clones than CD4+ T cells after ivuxolimab.

The trial excluded patients who had a history of autoimmune disease or were on systemic immunosuppression. Peripheral blood for TCR sequencing was drawn from every dose cohort at baseline, at cycle 4 day 1 and at cycle 7 day 1. The samples were taken from a phase I, first-in-human, multicenter, open-label dose-escalation trial of ivuxolimab. Adults with locally advanced or metastatic melanoma, renal cell, hepatocellular, or head and neck squamous cell carcinoma were enrolled in the trial. CD4+ and CD8+ T cells were sorted separately from peripheral blood before TCR sequencing. A note on this clone: This receptor's antigen is unknown. No base-level quality is on record; no much larger clone is a single base apart.

Genomic DNA was isolated from the sorted cells so that the TCRbeta CDR3 region could be sequenced. The immunoSEQ Assay was used for sequencing of TCRbeta CDR3 regions. TCRdb carries this immuneACCESS record with in-frame sequences only. Its versions omit some clonotypes, under half of them owing to an unresolved V gene in the studies checked, with the rest unexplained. The sample data list fewer than 35,000 clones, and about 80% of these were observed just once. Together, the top ten hold roughly 25% of the sample. The rearrangement joined TRBV18 to TRBJ1-4, with no confident D gene call. The sequencing used CD4+ or CD8+ T cells sorted from blood, collected in a trial of the OX40 agonist ivuxolimab. The TCR was taken from an adult with an advanced solid tumor such as melanoma, head and neck, liver or kidney cancer. The CDR3: CASSPAVGEKLFF. The base sequence is TGTGCCAGCTCACCGGCCGTAGGAGAAAAACTGTTTTTT.